The sample holds many counts of the clone carrying this T cell receptor beta chain. What it recognizes is unknown. TCRdb used MiXCR to reprocess the 5' RACE reads, holding one entry per CDR3 protein. In the table there are roughly 150,000 distinct CDR3 sequences, around a tenth of which are singletons. This entry is derived from a study of CD8 T cells in ankylosing spondylitis. Study outcomes and limitations: Previous work reported some of these motif variants in the synovial fluid and blood of reactive arthritis. Within peripheral blood, clones linked to disease were CD8+ and relatively rare.

Trimming took 6 bases from V and 2 from J; bases not matched to a gene: 5. Germline values: CDR1 SQVTM, CDR2 ANQGSEA. The CDR3 has 13 amino acids. The sequencing input was blood, either unsorted or a sorted T cell fraction (not recorded which). The rearrangement links TRBV29-1 to TRBJ2-7; 9 nucleotides line up with TRBD1. This TCR derives from a female donor with ankylosing spondylitis or in good health (not recorded which). In DNA, the CDR3 is TGCAGCGTAGCGGGACAGGGCACCTACGAGCAGTACTTC. It translates to CSVAGQGTYEQYF.